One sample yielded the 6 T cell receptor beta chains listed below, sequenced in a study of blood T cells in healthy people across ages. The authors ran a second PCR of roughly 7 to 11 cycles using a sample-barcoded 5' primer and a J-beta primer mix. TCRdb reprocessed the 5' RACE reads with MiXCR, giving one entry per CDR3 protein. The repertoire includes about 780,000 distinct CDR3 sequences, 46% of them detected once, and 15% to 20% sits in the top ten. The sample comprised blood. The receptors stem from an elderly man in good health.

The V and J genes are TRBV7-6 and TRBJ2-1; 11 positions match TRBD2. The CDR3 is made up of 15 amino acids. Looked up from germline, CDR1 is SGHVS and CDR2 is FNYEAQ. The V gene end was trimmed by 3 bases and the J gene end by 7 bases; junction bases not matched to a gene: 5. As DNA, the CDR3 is TGTGCCAGCAGCTTTACTAGCGGGAGCTCTAATGAGCAGTTCTTC. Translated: CASSFTSGSSNEQFF.

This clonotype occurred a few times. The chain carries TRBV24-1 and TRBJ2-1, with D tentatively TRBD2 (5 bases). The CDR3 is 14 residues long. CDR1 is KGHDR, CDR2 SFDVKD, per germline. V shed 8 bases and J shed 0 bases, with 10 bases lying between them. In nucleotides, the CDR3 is TGTGCCACCATGGCACGGGGCTCCTACAATGAGCAGTTCTTC. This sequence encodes CATMARGSYNEQFF.

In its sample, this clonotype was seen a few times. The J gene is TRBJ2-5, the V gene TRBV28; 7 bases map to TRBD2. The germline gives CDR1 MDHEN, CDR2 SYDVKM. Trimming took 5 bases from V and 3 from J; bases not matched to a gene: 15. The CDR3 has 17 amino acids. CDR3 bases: TGTGCCAGCAGTCCCCGGCCGGGGAGGGTTCTTGAAGAGACCCAGTACTTC. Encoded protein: CASSPRPGRVLEETQYF.

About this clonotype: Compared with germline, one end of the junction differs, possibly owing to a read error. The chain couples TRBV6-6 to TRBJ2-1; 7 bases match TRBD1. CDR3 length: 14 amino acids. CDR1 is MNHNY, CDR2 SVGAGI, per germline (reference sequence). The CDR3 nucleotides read TGTACCAGCAGTTTCAACACCGACAGGGAAGAGCAGTTCTTC. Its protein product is CTSSFNTDREEQFF.

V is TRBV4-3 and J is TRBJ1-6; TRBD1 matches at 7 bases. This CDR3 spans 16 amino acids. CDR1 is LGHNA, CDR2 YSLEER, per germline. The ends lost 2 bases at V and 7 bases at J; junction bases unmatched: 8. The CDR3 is CASSQKQGQRNSPLHF. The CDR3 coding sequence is TGCGCCAGCAGCCAAAAACAGGGACAGAGGAATTCACCCCTCCACTTT.

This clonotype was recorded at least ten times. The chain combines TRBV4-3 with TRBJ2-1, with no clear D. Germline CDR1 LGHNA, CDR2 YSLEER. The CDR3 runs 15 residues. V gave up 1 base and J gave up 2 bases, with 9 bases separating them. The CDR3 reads CASSQVVGPYNEQFF. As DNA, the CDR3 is TGCGCCAGCAGCCAAGTGGTCGGGCCCTACAATGAGCAGTTCTTC.